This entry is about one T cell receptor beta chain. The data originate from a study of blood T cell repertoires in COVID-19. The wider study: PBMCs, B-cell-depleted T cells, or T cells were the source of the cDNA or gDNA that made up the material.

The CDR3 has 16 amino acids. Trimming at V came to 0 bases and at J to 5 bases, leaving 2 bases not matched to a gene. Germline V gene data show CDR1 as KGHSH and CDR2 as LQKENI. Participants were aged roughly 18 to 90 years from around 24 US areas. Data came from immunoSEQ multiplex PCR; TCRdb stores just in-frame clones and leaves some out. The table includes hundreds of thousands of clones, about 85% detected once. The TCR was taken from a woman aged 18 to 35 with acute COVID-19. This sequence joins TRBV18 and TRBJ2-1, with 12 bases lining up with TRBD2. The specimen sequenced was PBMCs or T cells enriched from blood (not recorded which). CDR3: CASSPPGLAGNNEQFF. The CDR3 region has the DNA TGTGCCAGCTCACCACCAGGACTAGCGGGGAACAATGAGCAGTTCTTC.